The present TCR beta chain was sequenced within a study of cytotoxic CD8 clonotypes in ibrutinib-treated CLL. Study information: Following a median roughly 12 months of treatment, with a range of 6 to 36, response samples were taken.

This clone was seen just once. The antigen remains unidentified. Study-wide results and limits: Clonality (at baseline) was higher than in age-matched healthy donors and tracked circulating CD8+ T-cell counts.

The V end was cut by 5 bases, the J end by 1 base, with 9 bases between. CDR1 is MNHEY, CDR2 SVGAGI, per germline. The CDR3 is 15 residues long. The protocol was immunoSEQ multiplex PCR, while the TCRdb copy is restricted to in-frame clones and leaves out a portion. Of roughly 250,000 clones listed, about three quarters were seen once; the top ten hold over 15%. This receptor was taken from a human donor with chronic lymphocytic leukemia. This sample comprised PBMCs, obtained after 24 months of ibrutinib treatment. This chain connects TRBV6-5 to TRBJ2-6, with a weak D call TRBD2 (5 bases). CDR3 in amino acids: CASSRGLSGANVLTF. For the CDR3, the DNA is TGTGCCAGCAGTCGCGGGTTGTCTGGGGCCAACGTCCTGACTTTC.